The 18 T cell receptor beta chains below all came from one sample that was sequenced in a study of T-cell reconstitution after alpha-beta-depleted transplantation in children (dated by TCRdb to the mid-2010s). The sample's treatment or condition label, decoded: allogeneic hematopoietic cell transplantation with graft depleted of TCRalphabeta T cells and CD19 B cells. Preparation of the library involved PCR. Sequencer: Illumina HiSeq 2500. TCR library preparation used molecular barcoding, with unique molecular identifiers applied to normalize quantification of the TCRbeta repertoire. TCRdb applied fastp at Q25 and MiXCR to the public reads, then kept only in-frame beta chains. Each CDR3 protein gets just one entry, which takes the most common genes and DNA from the rows behind it. The sample table shows around 700,000 distinct CDR3 sequences, and around 14% are seen once. The ten biggest clones cover about 0.79% of the sample.

This sample comprised PBMCs, obtained before TCRalphabeta/CD19-depleted stem cell transplant. These receptors were taken from a girl aged 2 to 10 with congenital amegakaryocytic thrombocytopenia, due to receive a stem cell transplant.

This chain links TRBV5-1 with TRBJ2-3; the D gene is possibly TRBD2 (6 bases). Deletions cut 6 bases from V and 2 bases from J, with 13 bases between. This CDR3 has 14 amino acids. Looked up from germline, CDR1 is SGHRS and CDR2 is YFSETQ. The CDR3 nucleotides read TGCGCCAGCAAGGGCGGCGGGAACACAGATACGCAGTATTTT. Translation: CASKGGGNTDTQYF.

This clonotype was recorded a few times. V gene TRBV5-1 combines with J gene TRBJ2-7, with 8 bases matching TRBD2. This CDR3 contains 15 residues. CDR1 SGHRS and CDR2 YFSETQ come from the germline V gene. V trimming: 0 bases; J trimming: 0 bases; junction bases outside the gene matches: 2. The CDR3 nucleotides are TGCGCCAGCAGCTTGGAAACTAGCGGCTCCTACGAGCAGTACTTC. Its protein is CASSLETSGSYEQYF.

This clonotype appeared many times. CDR3 sequence: CASSPSGRGNNEQFF. CDR3 nucleotide sequence: TGTGCCAGCAGTCCTAGCGGGAGGGGAAACAATGAGCAGTTCTTC. The V gene is TRBV2, the J gene TRBJ2-1; 12 positions match TRBD2. J was trimmed by 5 bases and V by 5 bases; bases with no gene match: 4. Germline V CDR1 and CDR2: SNHLY, FYNNEI. The CDR3 is made up of 15 amino acids.

This clonotype was seen ten or more times. The CDR3 DNA follows: TGTGCCAGCAGTTTTGGATTGGGCGGGGCGGCCTACGAGCAGTACTTC. This sequence encodes CASSFGLGGAAYEQYF. V gene TRBV12-3 or TRBV12-4 combines with J gene TRBJ2-7, with D possibly matching TRBD2 (6 bases). CDR3 length equals 16 residues. Trimming left V 3 bases short and J 2 bases short, with 17 bases between.

This clonotype was counted only a few times. This sequence joins TRBV14 and TRBJ2-7, with TRBD2 matching 12 bases. V lost 4 bases, J lost 6 bases, and 4 bases stayed unmatched. Germline V gene lookup returns CDR1 SGHDN and CDR2 FVKESK. This CDR3 contains 14 residues. CDR3 sequence: CASSRLTSGSEQYF. CDR3 bases: TGTGCCAGCAGCCGATTGACTAGCGGGAGCGAGCAGTACTTC.

This chain uses TRBV28 with TRBJ2-5; TRBD2 matches at 9 bases. Trimming at V came to 3 bases and at J to 7 bases, leaving 21 bases not matched to a gene. Germline assignment: CDR1 MDHEN and CDR2 SYDVKM. There are 19 residues in the CDR3. CDR3 sequence reads: CASSFLTSGDRKRRRTQYF. CDR3 nucleotide sequence: TGTGCCAGCAGTTTTCTGACTAGCGGAGATCGCAAGAGAAGGAGGACCCAGTACTTC.

This clonotype was picked up one time. The chain uses TRBV4-1 and TRBJ2-1; 11 positions match TRBD2. The germline V gene has CDR1 MGHRA and CDR2 YSYEKL. Trimming removed 0 bases from V and 13 bases from J; junction bases left unmatched: 26. The CDR3 extends over 21 amino acids. The CDR3 region is CASSQDGREGTSGTKGHIQFF. CDR3 nucleotides: TGCGCCAGCAGCCAAGATGGTCGGGAGGGGACTAGCGGAACCAAAGGACACATCCAGTTCTTC.

The chain carries TRBV25-1 and TRBJ2-2; D call uncertain. The CDR3 runs 12 residues. V was clipped by 1 base and J by 5 bases, with 2 bases between them. Germline-derived CDR1 and CDR2 are MGHDK and SYGVNS. The CDR3, as DNA: TGTGCCAGCAGTGAATTGACCGGGGAGCTGTTTTTT. As protein: CASSELTGELFF.

This clonotype was counted many times. This sequence joins TRBV12-3 or TRBV12-4 and TRBJ1-2; 8 nucleotides match TRBD1. The CDR3 consists of 13 residues. The ends lost 4 bases at V and 2 bases at J; junction bases unmatched: 0. The CDR3 DNA sequence: TGTGCCAGCAGTTGGACAGGGAACTATGGCTACACCTTC. Protein sequence: CASSWTGNYGYTF.

This clonotype turned up a few times. The chain is built from TRBV12-3 or TRBV12-4 and TRBJ2-7; 12 bases fit TRBD2. This CDR3 region has 18 residues. J was trimmed by 4 bases and V by 2 bases; bases with no gene match: 12. The CDR3 is CASSLIGLAGGRNYEQYF. CDR3 nucleotide sequence: TGTGCCAGCAGTTTAATTGGTCTAGCGGGAGGGCGAAATTACGAGCAGTACTTC.

The chain employs TRBV7-9 and TRBJ1-3; D gene unclear. The CDR3 totals 16 residues. V lost 2 bases and J 0 bases, leaving 11 bases between the germline ends. Germline V lookup: CDR1 SEHNR, CDR2 FQNEAQ (reference sequence). CDR3 sequence (DNA): TGTGCCAGCAGCTTATCCGGGCCCGACTCTGGAAACACCATATATTTT. Translation: CASSLSGPDSGNTIYF.

This clonotype was picked up a small number of times. The gene calls are TRBV28 and TRBJ1-1; TRBD1 might be the D (5 bases). The germline V and J ends were trimmed by 7 bases and 6 bases, with 12 bases remaining between them. Germline V gene sequence: CDR1 MDHEN, CDR2 SYDVKM. The CDR3 is 12 amino acids. This chain's CDR3 is CASTIGDSEAFF. CDR3 sequence (DNA): TGTGCCAGCACCATAGGGGATTCTGAAGCTTTCTTT.

This clonotype was seen ten or more times. This chain joins TRBV7-6 and TRBJ2-1; D gene uncertain. Trimming took off 2 bases at V and 9 bases at J, with 14 bases between the two ends. The CDR3 covers 14 residues. Germline V CDR1 and CDR2: SGHVS, FNYEAQ. The CDR3 here is CASSLSGRYGEQFF. CDR3 sequence (DNA): TGTGCCAGCAGCTTATCCGGTCGCTATGGTGAGCAGTTCTTC.

This clonotype was detected a few times. The rearrangement joins TRBV12-3 or TRBV12-4 to TRBJ2-3; 12 bases are shared with TRBD2. The junction had 3 bases not matched to a gene; V was cut back by 1 base and J by 10 bases. The CDR3 loop spans 14 amino acids. CDR3 sequence reads: CASSLGLAGVAQYF. CDR3 nucleotides: TGTGCCAGCAGTTTAGGACTAGCGGGAGTGGCGCAGTATTTT.

This clonotype was found a few times. The chain combines TRBV14 with TRBJ2-7, with D unresolved. Looked up from germline, CDR1 is SGHDN and CDR2 is FVKESK. This CDR3 is 14 amino acids long. Trimming shortened V by 3 bases and J by 2 bases, and 11 bases separated the two germline ends. In DNA form, the CDR3 reads TGTGCCAGCAGCCAGGTCTACAGCACCTACGAGCAGTACTTC. Its protein is CASSQVYSTYEQYF.

This clonotype was observed a handful of times. At one boundary the junction diverges from the germline segment, which might be a read error. The chain recombines TRBV20-1 with TRBJ2-1; TRBD2 agrees at 8 bases. CDR3 length: 16 residues. Germline CDR1 DFQATT, CDR2 SNEGSKA (reference sequence). CDR3 sequence: CCARVASGSSYNEQFF. CDR3 sequence (DNA): TGCTGTGCTAGAGTCGCAAGCGGGAGCTCCTACAATGAGCAGTTCTTC.

The table lists this clonotype with many counts. The CDR3 nucleotides read TGCAGCCCCGGATGGGGGGAGAGGCGTTCGGGCGGGGAGCTGTTTTTT. Translating it yields CSPGWGERRSGGELFF. This rearrangement joins TRBV29-1 to TRBJ2-2, with a possible D match to TRBD2 (6 bases). Germline V lookup: CDR1 SQVTM, CDR2 ANQGSEA. V was shortened by 8 bases and J by 7 bases, with 26 bases between the two germline ends. The CDR3 totals 16 residues.

Remarks on this clonotype: This may be a read error, as it is one base from a much larger clone. This chain uses TRBV2 with TRBJ1-1; 9 positions match TRBD1. This CDR3 is 16 amino acids long. The germline V gene encodes CDR1 SNHLY and CDR2 FYNNEI. Here the CDR3 DNA reads TGTGCCAGCAGTCCGGGACAGGGATGGTTCGGCACTGAAGCTATCTTT. This encodes CASSPGQGWFGTEAIF.